This T cell receptor beta chain was sequenced in a study of blood T cell repertoires in COVID-19. Study summary: The United States, Italy and Spain were the sources of the acute and convalescent COVID-19 samples. T cells, B-cell-depleted T cells, or PBMCs supplied cDNA or gDNA.

CDR1 is MNHNY, CDR2 SVGAGI, per germline (reference sequence). J gave up 9 bases and V 5 bases, and 8 bases lay outside the gene matches. This CDR3 has 15 amino acids. In the study's own analysis: For nucleated cells, counts were estimated from reference gene primer amplification. Generated by immunoSEQ multiplex PCR, the TCRdb table keeps only in-frame clones and is missing some. V, J and clone size are those of that table, while D and trimming were read from the DNA. This repertoire shows about 100,000 clones, roughly nine tenths found once; its top ten account for 0.85% to 1%. The J gene is TRBJ1-6, the V gene TRBV6-6; 9 nucleotides agree with TRBD1. The clonotype originates from a man aged 55 to 69 with acute or convalescent COVID-19. Sequencing was done on a sample of peripheral blood. CDR3 protein: CASSPKGQGSSPLHF. Written as DNA, the CDR3 is TGTGCCAGCAGTCCTAAGGGACAGGGTTCTTCACCCCTCCACTTT.